This T cell receptor (beta chain) was sequenced in a study of T cells in Graves' hyperthyroidism and ophthalmopathy. This clonotype came up many times. No antigen is known for it. Germline CDR1 reads SQVTM; CDR2 reads ANQGSEA. This CDR3 comprises 12 residues. The V segment lost 7 bases and the J segment 6 bases; nucleotides outside the gene matches: 7. Study findings and constraints: A median about 6.2 months before onset, the model predicted ophthalmopathy.

Each patient was aged 18 to 65 and had newly diagnosed hyperthyroidism of under 2 months' duration. Authors of the study amplified TCR beta CDR3 regions from RNA transcripts. RT-PCR in the first round (using the HTBI primer set) targeted the TCR CDR3. TCRdb used MiXCR to reprocess the multiplex PCR reads, holding one entry per CDR3 protein. The table includes around 800,000 distinct CDR3 sequences, approximately 40% detected once. This TCR came from a man between 18 and 29 years old with Graves' hyperthyroidism. The material sequenced was blood. The chain joins TRBV29-1 to TRBJ1-1; 8 nucleotides agree with TRBD1. The CDR3 region is CSAARGQAEAFF. The CDR3 nucleotides read TGCAGCGCAGCCAGGGGGCAAGCTGAAGCTTTCTTT.